What follows is one T cell receptor (beta chain) and its context. The antigen this receptor binds is unknown. Base qualities are missing; no much larger clone stands one base away. The sample is drawn from a study of regulatory T cells in long-lasting Graves disease (dated by TCRdb to 2020 to 2022). Context from the whole study: Antithyroid drugs had been taken for less than 3 months by newly diagnosed Graves' disease patients. Patients with persistent Graves' disease were compared with patients with newly diagnosed Graves' disease using TCR sequencing and RNA sequencing of peripheral blood. The study was conducted in China and was registered as a clinical trial. TCR sequencing covered around 13 persistent and 20 or so newly diagnosed Graves' disease patients, around 35 samples in total. Beyond this particular receptor, the publication reports: Peripheral blood alone was examined, since thyroid tissue, which constituted the primary lesion, could not be accessed. The authors acknowledged the small sample size as a limitation that may reduce accuracy. Persistent Graves' disease patients showed lower TCR Shannon entropy and fewer highly expanded clones than newly diagnosed patients, suggesting clonal expansion. A larger number of public clonotypes was shared among persistent patients (approximately 2,500) than among newly diagnosed patients (roughly 930). Sequencing and analysis were limited to the TCR beta chain.

Interpreted using the paper, the time point label stands for: newly diagnosed GD, antithyroid drugs for less than 3 months. RNA was extracted from PBMCs in TRIzol for both TCR sequencing and RNA sequencing. Graves' disease was diagnosed according to American Thyroid Association guidelines. Recruitment of patients was carried out at an endocrinology department in Xi'an, China. Each patient gave around 9 milliliters of peripheral blood, collected in an EDTA anticoagulant tube. Ficoll Paque Plus density gradient separation was used to isolate PBMCs, and no further T cell sorting was performed. An Agilent 2100 Bioanalyzer and agarose gel were used to check RNA quality, while a NanoDrop 2000 measured RNA concentration. Library creation used multiplex PCR. TCRdb lists the instrument as Illumina HiSeq 4000. TCR beta libraries were built with iRepertoire HTBI primers and Arm-PCR amplification of CDR3 regions. Before sequencing, the PCR products went through gel purification. The published analysis was carried out like this. Across samples, some 62 TRBV and approximately 15 TRBJ segments were identified and used for gene usage analysis of CDR3 amino acid clonotypes. COPE and FqMerger were used to merge filtered high-quality paired reads into contigs. BLAST was used to align contigs to IMGT TRBV, TRBD and TRBJ reference genes, and CDR3 was defined according to IMGT. Any clonotype with a frequency above 0.1% was classified as a highly expanded clone. Shannon entropy was used to measure repertoire diversity, and the Gini coefficient was used to measure V-J evenness. Public clonotypes were defined as clonotypes shared by more than one individual. The raw public reads went through TCRdb reprocessing: fastp at Q25, MiXCR clone calling, in-frame beta chains kept. Every distinct CDR3 protein forms one entry, paired with its most common genes and DNA. These V and J calls are TCRdb output, not the study's own analysis. This sample comprises fewer than 350,000 distinct CDR3 sequences, 15% to 20% of them detected only once. The ten largest clones take up about two fifths of the sample.

The specimen comprised peripheral blood mononuclear cells (PBMCs), sampled at new diagnosis, from a patient treated with antithyroid drugs. The receptor's source is a female donor with Graves disease.

CDR3 reads: CASSQERGGRGSYNEQFF. The base sequence is TGTGCCAGCAGCCAAGAAAGAGGCGGGAGGGGGTCCTACAATGAGCAGTTCTTC. The receptor chain draws on TRBV14 and TRBJ2-1; 9 middle bases align to TRBD2. Spanning cysteine to phenylalanine, the CDR3 consists of 18 amino acids. The only DNA kept is the CDR3, 54 bases in frame from the first base. V is pruned by 0 bases and J by 1 base, leaving 7 bases of the junction without a gene match. For CDR1 and CDR2, the germline V gene lists SGHDN and FVKESK.